Listed below are T cell receptor beta chains from one sample, sequenced in a study of CD8+CD57+ T cells in acquired aplastic anemia. TCRdb itself ran the reads through MiXCR, one entry per CDR3 protein. The sample records just over 400,000 distinct CDR3 sequences, about 70% being singletons. Sequencing was done on a sample of sorted CD4+, CD8+, or CD8+CD57+ T cells (not recorded which) from PBMCs. Receptors were obtained from a human donor in good health, serving as a control. Both conserved end residues are part of each CDR3. A D gene is named only where the DNA matches it firmly. Clone size is not always given. Where it is, it says once, few, many or a class for expanded clones.

TRBJ2-3 TRBD2 NA TRBV5-1 TGCGCCAGCAGCGCCCGGCTAGCGGGACTAAGCACAGATACGCAGTATTTT CASSARLAGLSTDTQYF
TRBJ2-5 NA many TRBV4-2 TGTGCCAGCAGCCAATCCAGAGAGACCCAGTACTTC CASSQSRETQYF
TRBJ2-2 TRBD2 many TRBV24-1 TGTGCCACCAGTGAGCACGAACTAGCGGGGAACACCGGGGAGCTGTTTTTT CATSEHELAGNTGELFF
TRBJ2-5 NA few TRBV25-1 TGTGCCAGCAGTAATGCAGAGACCCAGTACTTC CASSNAETQYF
TRBJ2-7 NA NA TRBV7-2 TGTGCCAGCAGGGACCGCGAGAGGTCTTACGCGCCGTACTTC CASRDRERSYAPYF
TRBJ1-1 NA NA TRBV5-5 TGTGCCAGCAGCTTGGATGGGTGGGAAGCTTTCTTT CASSLDGWEAFF
TRBJ2-1 NA NA TRBV19 TGTGCCAGTAGTATAGGAGCTAGTGGACACAATGAGCAGTTCTTC CASSIGASGHNEQFF
TRBJ2-2 TRBD2 NA TRBV7-2 TGTGCCAGCAGCTTGAATAGCGGGAGCACGAGAGACCCATTTTTT CASSLNSGSTRDPFF
TRBJ1-4 NA NA TRBV7-2 TGTGCCAGCAGCACAGCGGGTGGTAATGGCCGACTGTTTTTT CASSTAGGNGRLFF
TRBJ2-5 TRBD2 NA TRBV7-2 TGTGCCAGCAGTTACCCGGGACTAGCGGAAAACTCCGAGTACTTC CASSYPGLAENSEYF
TRBJ1-4 NA NA TRBV2 TGTGCCAGCAGTGAAACGCGTCCTAATGAAAAACTGTTTTTT CASSETRPNEKLFF
TRBJ1-5 NA NA TRBV12-3/TRBV12-4 TGTGCCAGCAGTCCCGAGGGCCCTAGCAATCAGCCCCAGCATTTT CASSPEGPSNQPQHF
TRBJ2-1 TRBD2 NA TRBV7-9 TGTGCCAGCGGCTTATCCGGGGGGGCCCAGGGTGCGCAGTTCTTC CASGLSGGAQGAQFF
TRBJ2-3 NA NA TRBV5-4 TGTGCCAGCAGCTTGGACGGGAAGTATTTT CASSLDGKYF
TRBJ2-7 TRBD1 few TRBV10-3 TGTGCCATCAGTGGAATACAGGGGCACGAGCAGTACTTC CAISGIQGHEQYF
TRBJ1-5 NA few TRBV7-2 TGTGCCAGCAGCTTAGCGATCGACCAGCCCCAGCATTTT CASSLAIDQPQHF
TRBJ1-6 TRBD1 NA TRBV5-1 TGCGCCACCAGCGAGGTGAGGGGGCGACGTTCACCCCTCCACTTT CATSEVRGRRSPLHF
TRBJ1-6 TRBD1 many TRBV11-2 TGTGCCAGCAGGGCGACAGGGGCGACCTATAATTCACCCCTCCACTTT CASRATGATYNSPLHF
TRBJ2-6 NA NA TRBV5-8 TGTGCCAGCAGAGGTCCTAACTCTGGGGCCAACGTCCTGACTTTC CASRGPNSGANVLTF
TRBJ2-7 NA many TRBV3-1 TGTGCCAGCAGCCAAGAGTTCCCCTACGAGCAGTACTTC CASSQEFPYEQYF
TRBJ1-6 NA many TRBV20-1 TGCAGTGCTAGAGCCCAGCGCCGGGGAAACTATAATTCACCCCTCCACTTT CSARAQRRGNYNSPLHF
TRBJ2-7 NA NA TRBV24-1 TGTGCCACCAGTGGCCCGAGACTAGACTGCTACGAGCAGTACTTC CATSGPRLDCYEQYF
TRBJ2-7 NA NA TRBV29-1 TGCAGCATTGGATGGGGCGAGGGCGAGCAGTACTTC CSIGWGEGEQYF
TRBJ2-3 NA many TRBV5-1 TGCGCCAGCAGCTTAGCAACAGATACGCAGTATTTT CASSLATDTQYF